These 32 T cell receptor beta chains were sequenced from one sample in a study of shared clonotypes between healthy human individuals. The repertoire was sequenced with immunoSEQ multiplex PCR; TCRdb's copy has only in-frame clones and lacks some. The table lists approximately 940,000 clones, around three quarters of them singletons. The material sequenced was memory CD4+ T cells sorted from blood. As to subset: CD45RA-negative fraction. Every receptor here comes from a man aged 18 to 30 in good health.

Remarks on this clone: The sample has other DNA sequences that encode this CDR3 too. The V and J genes are TRBV19 and TRBJ1-6, with D tentatively TRBD1 (6 bases). Trimming took off 2 bases at V and 7 bases at J, with 9 bases between the two ends. CDR1 and CDR2 from the germline V gene are LNHDA and SQIVND (reference sequence). The CDR3 totals 14 residues. CDR3 residues: CASSIRQVNSPLHF. The CDR3 coding sequence is TGTGCCAGTAGTATACGACAGGTGAATTCACCCCTCCACTTT.

This clone was detected only once. The rearrangement uses TRBV5-1 and TRBJ2-3, with 7 bases matching TRBD1. CDR1 is SGHRS, CDR2 YFSETQ, per germline. The CDR3 runs to 15 residues. Trimming at V came to 2 bases and at J to 1 base, leaving 4 bases not matched to a gene. The CDR3 DNA reads TGCGCCAGCAGCTTACAGGGGTACGGCACAGATACGCAGTATTTT. As protein: CASSLQGYGTDTQYF.

The chain recombines TRBV7-9 with TRBJ1-6; 9 nucleotides match TRBD1. Germline V lookup: CDR1 SEHNR, CDR2 FQNEAQ (reference sequence). The V gene end was trimmed by 5 bases and the J gene end by 7 bases; junction bases not matched to a gene: 6. The CDR3 spans 15 residues. The CDR3 bases are TGTGCCAGCAGCCAACGGGGACAGGGAAATTCACCCCTCCACTTT. Protein: CASSQRGQGNSPLHF.

This chain joins TRBV11-2 and TRBJ2-5; 9 bases are a match to TRBD2. Germline CDR1 and CDR2: SGHAT and FQNNGV. The V segment lost 1 base and the J segment 3 bases; nucleotides outside the gene matches: 12. The CDR3 runs to 18 residues. The CDR3 sequence: CASSLAVSWIAGEETQYF. The CDR3 nucleotides are TGTGCCAGCAGCTTAGCCGTTTCTTGGATAGCGGGGGAAGAGACCCAGTACTTC.

This clone was recorded a few times. The gene calls are TRBV30 and TRBJ1-5; D unclear. The V gene's germline CDR1 is GTSNPN and CDR2 SVGIG (reference sequence). The CDR3 loop spans 14 amino acids. V was pared by 1 base and J by 8 bases, with 15 bases between. The CDR3 loop is CAWSAGGSSEPQHF. CDR3 DNA sequence: TGTGCCTGGAGTGCAGGCGGCTCGTCTGAGCCCCAGCATTTT. The full variable domain, rest sourced from reference TRBV30 and TRBJ1-5, is SQTIHQWPATLVQPVGSPLSLECTVEGTSNPNLYWYRQAAGRGLQLLFYSVGIGQISSEVPQNLSASRPQDRQFILSSKKLLLSDSGFYLCAWSAGGSSEPQHFGDGTRLSIL.

In its sample, this clone was seen a few times. Other DNA sequences in this specimen translate into the identical CDR3. This chain links TRBV18 with TRBJ1-1; 8 nucleotides match TRBD1. The CDR3 is 13 amino acids. The J segment lost 5 bases and the V segment lost 4 bases, leaving 3 bases of the junction unmatched. The germline CDR1 and CDR2 sequences are KGHSH and LQKENI. CDR3 amino acids: CASSRDRGTEAFF. The CDR3 region has the DNA TGTGCCAGCTCACGAGACAGGGGAACTGAAGCTTTCTTT.

Comment on this clone: Other DNA variants within this sample encode the same CDR3. The chain recombines TRBV29-1 with TRBJ2-1, with D tentatively TRBD2 (6 bases). V lost 4 bases to trimming and J lost 9 bases, with 10 bases between them. The CDR3 extends over 11 amino acids. CDR1 and CDR2 from the germline V gene are SQVTM and ANQGSEA. Here the CDR3 reads CSVAPGGEQFF. The CDR3 DNA reads as TGCAGCGTTGCTCCCGGGGGTGAGCAGTTCTTC.

The chain joins TRBV6-5 to TRBJ1-2, with D unresolved. The CDR3 is made up of 14 amino acids. The germline CDR1 and CDR2 sequences are MNHEY and SVGAGI. V gave up 0 bases and J gave up 1 base, with 6 bases separating them. CDR3 nucleotide sequence: TGTGCCAGCAGTTACTCGCATCTTAACTATGGCTACACCTTC. Protein: CASSYSHLNYGYTF.

The J gene is TRBJ2-7, the V gene TRBV5-1; the D is unclear. Between the trimmed V and J ends, which lost 0 bases and 2 bases, there was a span of 6 bases. The CDR3 is 13 residues long. Germline values: CDR1 SGHRS, CDR2 YFSETQ. The CDR3 nucleotides are TGCGCCAGCAGCTTGGACCAAACCTACGAGCAGTACTTC. It specifies CASSLDQTYEQYF.

This clone was found once. The genes are TRBV7-9 and TRBJ2-5; D may be TRBD2 (6 bases). Germline V gene data show CDR1 as SEHNR and CDR2 as FQNEAQ (reference sequence). CDR3 length: 15 amino acids. Between the trimmed V and J ends, which lost 7 bases and 2 bases, there was a span of 17 bases. This CDR3 is CASTSGVGQQETQYF. The CDR3 region has the DNA TGTGCCAGCACCTCGGGAGTGGGCCAGCAAGAGACCCAGTACTTC.

The chain is built from TRBV6-6 and TRBJ2-7; 9 positions match TRBD1. Germline values: CDR1 MNHNY, CDR2 SVGAGI (reference sequence). J was trimmed by 4 bases and V by 10 bases; bases with no gene match: 8. The CDR3 is 13 residues long. The CDR3 reads CATQGQGVYEQYF. The CDR3 DNA sequence: TGTGCCACACAGGGACAGGGAGTTTACGAGCAGTACTTC.

The V and J genes are TRBV19 and TRBJ1-4; D perhaps matches TRBD1 (5 bases). Germline assignment: CDR1 LNHDA and CDR2 SQIVND (reference sequence). There are 15 residues in the CDR3. Between the trimmed V and J ends, which lost 3 bases and 3 bases, there was a span of 11 bases. CDR3 DNA sequence: TGTGCCAGTAGTATTTCAGGGCCACCTAATGAAAAACTGTTTTTT. Residues: CASSISGPPNEKLFF.

Only a few counts were recorded for this clone. The J gene is TRBJ2-1, the V gene TRBV30; 10 bases agree with TRBD2. CDR1 is GTSNPN, CDR2 SVGIG, per germline (reference sequence). The CDR3 covers 14 residues. J was trimmed by 8 bases and V by 3 bases; bases with no gene match: 7. In nucleotides, the CDR3 is TGTGCCTGGAGCCGCAGCGGGGGGGCACATGAGCAGTTCTTC. It codes for CAWSRSGGAHEQFF.

This clone was seen a handful of times. The chain links TRBV5-4 to TRBJ2-1; 8 bases align to TRBD2. V gave up 0 bases and J gave up 8 bases; unmatched junction bases: 10. The CDR3 is 16 residues long. Germline values: CDR1 SGHNT, CDR2 YYREEE (reference sequence). The CDR3 nucleotides read TGTGCCAGCAGCTTGGGGAGCGGGGGTTTCGGTGATGAGCAGTTCTTC. Amino acids: CASSLGSGGFGDEQFF.

V gene TRBV13 combines with J gene TRBJ2-6, with 9 nucleotides matching TRBD1. CDR3 length: 15 amino acids. V shed 5 bases and J 6 bases; nucleotides not matched to a gene: 5. Germline-derived CDR1 and CDR2 are PRHDT and FYEKMQ (reference sequence). The CDR3 DNA reads as TGTGCCAGCAGCCCCGGACAGGGGAAGGCCAACGTCCTGACTTTC. Translating it yields CASSPGQGKANVLTF.

The chain recombines TRBV28 with TRBJ1-1; D is perhaps TRBD1 (5 bases). There are 13 residues in the CDR3. The V end was cut by 7 bases, the J end by 3 bases, with 12 bases between. Germline CDR1 reads MDHEN; CDR2 reads SYDVKM. CDR3 nucleotide sequence: TGTGCCAGCACCAGATCAGGGTACACTGAAGCTTTCTTT. The encoded protein is CASTRSGYTEAFF.

This chain links TRBV29-1 with TRBJ2-7; 10 bases map to TRBD2. The CDR3 runs to 13 residues. Losses at the gene ends were 5 bases for V and 4 bases for J; bases not matched to a gene: 5. Germline V gives CDR1 SQVTM, CDR2 ANQGSEA. The CDR3 here is CSVRTSGTYEQYF. Here the CDR3 DNA reads TGCAGCGTTCGGACTAGCGGTACTTACGAGCAGTACTTC.

The rearrangement links TRBV19 to TRBJ2-6; D ambiguous. Trimming shortened V by 3 bases and J by 0 bases, and 6 bases separated the two germline ends. This CDR3 comprises 15 residues. The germline gives CDR1 LNHDA, CDR2 SQIVND (reference sequence). The CDR3 DNA follows: TGTGCCAGTAGTATCGGACCCTCTGGGGCCAACGTCCTGACTTTC. It is translated as CASSIGPSGANVLTF.

V gene TRBV5-1 combines with J gene TRBJ2-6, with D perhaps TRBD2 (6 bases). Germline-derived CDR1 and CDR2 are SGHRS and YFSETQ. V lost 0 bases and J lost 0, with 10 bases in between. The CDR3 is 17 residues long. In DNA form, the CDR3 reads TGCGCCAGCAGCTTGGCGGGACTGGTCTCTGGGGCCAACGTCCTGACTTTC. Translating gives CASSLAGLVSGANVLTF.

This clone was detected once. The chain links TRBV7-6 to TRBJ2-7; 7 bases match TRBD1. V was pared by 3 bases and J by 5 bases, with 7 bases of the junction left unmatched. The CDR3 runs to 14 residues. Germline loops: CDR1 SGHVS, CDR2 FNYEAQ. CDR3 sequence: CASSFAGGSHEQYF. The CDR3 region has the DNA TGTGCCAGCAGCTTCGCAGGGGGTAGTCACGAGCAGTACTTC.

The V and J genes are TRBV5-1 and TRBJ2-7; 7 bases agree with TRBD1. This CDR3 has 14 residues. J lost 5 bases, V lost 4 bases, and 9 bases had no gene match. CDR1 is SGHRS, CDR2 YFSETQ, per germline. CDR3 coding DNA: TGCGCCAGCAGCGCCCGACAGGGTGGCCACGAGCAGTACTTC. It translates to CASSARQGGHEQYF.

The chain joins TRBV5-6 to TRBJ1-2, with TRBD1 matching 7 bases. V lost 4 bases to trimming and J lost 8 bases; unmatched junction nucleotides: 20. This CDR3 region has 17 residues. Germline V gives CDR1 SGHDT, CDR2 YYEEEE. The CDR3 here is CASSANLRTGGKGGYTF. In nucleotides, the CDR3 is TGTGCCAGCAGCGCAAACCTACGGACAGGAGGAAAAGGGGGCTACACCTTC. Combining the CDR3 with reference TRBV5-6 and TRBJ1-2 gives the whole variable domain DAGVTQSPTHLIKTRGQQVTLRCSPKSGHDTVSWYQQALGQGPQFIFQYYEEEERQRGNFPDRFSGHQFPNYSSELNVNALLLGDSALYLCASSANLRTGGKGGYTFGSGTRLTVV.

The V gene is TRBV10-3, the J gene TRBJ1-5; D is ambiguous. The germline gives CDR1 ENHRY, CDR2 SYGVKD. V gave up 0 bases and J gave up 0 bases, with 9 bases separating them. CDR3 length: 16 amino acids. CDR3 nucleotide sequence: TGTGCCATCAGTGAGTCGGGATCGAATAGCAATCAGCCCCAGCATTTT. Its translation is CAISESGSNSNQPQHF.

The genes are TRBV7-8 and TRBJ2-1; TRBD2 aligns across 12 bases. CDR3 length equals 15 residues. V gave up 4 bases and J gave up 9 bases; unmatched junction bases: 7. The germline V gene has CDR1 SGHVS and CDR2 FQNEAQ. The CDR3 here is CASSSASGRATEQFF. Written as DNA, the CDR3 is TGTGCCAGCAGCTCAGCTAGCGGGAGGGCCACTGAGCAGTTCTTC.

Comments on this clone: At the DNA level, this CDR3 is encoded by other sequences in the same sample as well. The V call is TRBV6-1, the J call TRBJ1-2; D perhaps matches TRBD1 (5 bases). Germline assignment: CDR1 MNHNS and CDR2 SASEGT. This CDR3 has 14 amino acids. The V end lost 2 bases, the J end lost 1 base, and 8 bases lay between the germline ends. CDR3 in amino acids: CASSERQGNYGYTF. CDR3 bases: TGTGCCAGCAGTGAACGTCAGGGTAACTATGGCTACACCTTC.

This chain uses TRBV5-1 with TRBJ1-2; TRBD1 matches 10 bases. Per germline, CDR1 SGHRS and CDR2 YFSETQ. V lost 1 base to trimming and J lost 5 bases; unmatched junction nucleotides: 11. The CDR3 spans 17 residues. CDR3 bases: TGCGCCAGCAGCTTGTCCCCCCCCCAGGGACAGGGGTATGGCTACACCTTC. It encodes CASSLSPPQGQGYGYTF.

This rearrangement joins TRBV2 to TRBJ1-5, with D tentatively TRBD1 (6 bases). Germline CDR1 is SNHLY and CDR2 is FYNNEI. The CDR3 sequence is 15 residues long. Trimming cost V 6 bases and J 2 bases, with 14 bases left between them. Here the CDR3 DNA reads TGTGCCAGCAGGGGGAGGGGGAAGGGCAATCAGCCCCAGCATTTT. Its translation is CASRGRGKGNQPQHF.

Comments on this clone: Other nucleotide sequences in the sample specify the same CDR3. The gene calls are TRBV5-6 and TRBJ1-2; 8 nucleotides line up with TRBD1. V trimming: 0 bases; J trimming: 6 bases; junction bases outside the gene matches: 1. Germline V gene lookup returns CDR1 SGHDT and CDR2 YYEEEE. The CDR3 is 13 amino acids. CDR3 protein: CASSLVGQDGYTF. The CDR3 coding sequence is TGTGCCAGCAGCTTGGTGGGACAGGATGGCTACACCTTC.

The chain uses TRBV10-3 and TRBJ2-7; possible D gene TRBD2, 6 bases. Germline CDR1 ENHRY, CDR2 SYGVKD. The CDR3 sequence is 13 residues long. Trimming left V 10 bases short and J 7 bases short, with 20 bases between. CDR3 nucleotides: TGTGCCAGCGGGGACGGACGACTGGGTGAGCAGTACTTC. Protein: CASGDGRLGEQYF.

This chain connects TRBV4-3 to TRBJ1-3; no reliable D call. CDR1 is LGHNA and CDR2 is YSLEER in the germline V gene. The V end lost 2 bases, the J end lost 4 bases, and 12 bases lay between the germline ends. CDR3 length: 15 amino acids. CDR3 loop: CASSQLEKPGNTIYF. The CDR3 DNA follows: TGCGCCAGCAGCCAACTAGAGAAGCCGGGAAACACCATATATTTT.

This clone turned up a few times. DNA of the CDR3: TGTGCCATCACCACACTAGCGGGAGGGGGCGAGCAGTACTTC. Translation: CAITTLAGGGEQYF. The chain uses TRBV10-3 and TRBJ2-7; 13 bases are a match to TRBD2. The CDR3 covers 14 residues. V dropped 7 bases and J dropped 6; count of bases not matched to a gene: 6. Germline lookup yields CDR1 ENHRY and CDR2 SYGVKD.

The V gene is TRBV28, the J gene TRBJ2-7, with a weak D call TRBD1 (5 bases). Germline lookup yields CDR1 MDHEN and CDR2 SYDVKM. Trimming removed 3 bases from V and 4 bases from J, with 13 bases in between. This CDR3 comprises 14 residues. The CDR3 region is CASSLRKGQYEQYF. The CDR3 DNA reads TGTGCCAGCAGTTTGAGAAAGGGGCAATACGAGCAGTACTTC.